One sample yielded the 26 T cell receptor beta chains listed below, sequenced in a study of cytomegalovirus exposure and HLA in healthy donors. The PCR employed 60 Vbeta primers together with 13 Jbeta primers. Sequenced by immunoSEQ multiplex PCR; TCRdb stores in-frame clones only, minus some. Of 150,000 to 200,000 clones listed, about three quarters are singletons. What was sequenced was PBMCs. The receptors here all came from a woman between 25 and 40 years old in good health and CMV-seropositive.

The chain uses TRBV5-6 and TRBJ2-7; D remains unclear. Germline V CDR1 and CDR2: SGHDT, YYEEEE. Trimming left V 4 bases short and J 3 bases short, with 5 bases between. This CDR3 region has 11 residues. In nucleotides, the CDR3 is TGTGCCAGCAGCGCTAACTACGAGCAGTACTTC. It translates to CASSANYEQYF.

The V and J genes are TRBV19 and TRBJ2-7, with a tentative D call TRBD1 (5 bases). The CDR3 sequence is 14 residues long. Germline CDR1 LNHDA, CDR2 SQIVND (reference sequence). V lost 6 bases, J lost 0 bases, and 12 bases lay in between. CDR3 in DNA: TGTGCCAGTAGAACCAGGGTCAGCTCCTACGAGCAGTACTTC. It is translated as CASRTRVSSYEQYF. The full variable domain, completed using reference TRBV19 and TRBJ2-7, is DGGITQSPKYLFRKEGQNVTLSCEQNLNHDAMYWYRQDPGQGLRLIYYSQIVNDFQKGDIAEGYSVSREKKESFPLTVTSAQKNPTAFYLCASRTRVSSYEQYFGPGTRLTVT.

The chain recombines TRBV28 with TRBJ1-1, with TRBD1 as a possible D gene (5 bases). This CDR3 has 13 amino acids. V dropped 8 bases and J dropped 4 bases, with 14 bases sitting between them. Germline-derived CDR1 and CDR2 are MDHEN and SYDVKM. This CDR3 reads CASCSREGTEAFF. The CDR3 region has the DNA TGTGCCAGCTGCTCCAGGGAGGGCACTGAAGCTTTCTTT.

This clone showed up just once. The DNA of the CDR3 is TGTGCCAGCGTCTCGCTGATGGGTGGGGGGTACACTGAAGCTTTCTTT. Translating gives CASVSLMGGGYTEAFF. J is TRBJ1-1 and V is TRBV7-9; D possibly corresponds to TRBD1 (5 bases). The germline V gene has CDR1 SEHNR and CDR2 FQNEAQ (reference sequence). Trimming removed 8 bases from V and 3 bases from J, with 22 bases in between. This CDR3 has 16 amino acids.

V is TRBV15 and J is TRBJ2-4; 11 bases agree with TRBD1. The CDR3 has 18 amino acids. Looked up from germline, CDR1 is LNHNV and CDR2 is YYDKDF (reference sequence). V shed 0 bases, J shed 6 bases, and the junction held 10 bases outside the gene matches. CDR3 sequence reads: CATSRDPGQGAFGNIQYF. The CDR3 DNA reads TGTGCCACCAGCAGAGATCCCGGACAGGGGGCTTTTGGAAACATTCAGTACTTC.

This clone was counted between two and nine times. This chain joins TRBV4-1 and TRBJ1-1; D perhaps matches TRBD1 (6 bases). Germline V gives CDR1 MGHRA, CDR2 YSYEKL. The CDR3 runs 14 residues. V dropped 3 bases and J dropped 1 base, with 9 bases sitting between them. The CDR3: CASSHGQRNTEAFF. In DNA, the CDR3 is TGCGCCAGCAGCCACGGACAGCGGAACACTGAAGCTTTCTTT.

The genes are TRBV2 and TRBJ2-1; D gene uncertain. V was shortened by 7 bases and J by 0 bases, with 13 bases between the two germline ends. The CDR3 loop spans 15 amino acids. Germline values: CDR1 SNHLY, CDR2 FYNNEI. In DNA form, the CDR3 reads TGTGCCAGCACCTTGGGCCAAAGCTCCTACAATGAGCAGTTCTTC. This sequence encodes CASTLGQSSYNEQFF.

This clone was recorded only once. The CDR3 here is CASSSVTGGAYEQYF. The CDR3 nucleotides are TGTGCCAGCAGCTCCGTTACGGGGGGCGCTTACGAGCAGTACTTC. The rearrangement links TRBV7-9 to TRBJ2-7; tentative D call: TRBD2 (7 bases). Germline loops: CDR1 SEHNR, CDR2 FQNEAQ (reference sequence). Trimming removed 4 bases at V and 4 bases at J, with 17 bases between. The CDR3 runs 15 residues.

V is TRBV7-6 and J is TRBJ2-7; D is ambiguous. Germline V gene sequence: CDR1 SGHVS, CDR2 FNYEAQ. Deletions cut 5 bases from V and 6 bases from J, with 11 bases between. The CDR3 contains 12 residues. The CDR3 loop is CASSLGLSEQYF. Here the CDR3 DNA reads TGTGCCAGCAGCCTAGGGTTGAGCGAGCAGTACTTC.

The chain couples TRBV18 to TRBJ2-7; 11 bases match TRBD1. The V gene's germline CDR1 is KGHSH and CDR2 LQKENI. J was trimmed by 3 bases and V by 6 bases; bases with no gene match: 7. CDR3 length: 15 residues. The CDR3 coding sequence is TGTGCCAGCTCGCCCGGACAGGGGGCTGTCTACGAGCAGTACTTC. Translated, it gives CASSPGQGAVYEQYF.

The chain combines TRBV28 with TRBJ2-7, with TRBD2 matching over 7 bases. The V segment lost 6 bases and the J segment 4 bases; nucleotides outside the gene matches: 6. The germline gives CDR1 MDHEN, CDR2 SYDVKM. The CDR3 runs to 13 residues. The CDR3 DNA reads as TGTGCCAGCAGGGACGGGAGGCAGTACGAGCAGTACTTC. Encoded protein: CASRDGRQYEQYF.

This clone was counted between two and nine times. The rearrangement links TRBV7-2 to TRBJ1-2; no clear D. V lost 2 bases, J lost 5 bases, and 9 bases lay in between. The CDR3 is 13 residues long. The germline V gene encodes CDR1 SGHTA and CDR2 FQGNSA. Written as DNA, the CDR3 is TGTGCCAGCAGCTTACTCCTAGAATATGGCTACACCTTC. Translating it yields CASSLLLEYGYTF.

The chain joins TRBV30 to TRBJ2-2, with D possibly TRBD1 on 6 matching bases. This CDR3 region has 13 residues. The V end was cut by 2 bases, the J end by 5 bases, with 9 bases between. Germline-derived CDR1 and CDR2 are GTSNPN and SVGIG (reference sequence). The CDR3: CAWSSTGTGELFF. CDR3 sequence (DNA): TGTGCCTGGAGTTCCACAGGGACCGGGGAGCTGTTTTTT.

V gene TRBV11-2 combines with J gene TRBJ2-6, with 7 positions matching TRBD2. This CDR3 has 17 amino acids. Losses at the gene ends were 3 bases for V and 0 bases for J; bases not matched to a gene: 5. Germline loops: CDR1 SGHAT, CDR2 FQNNGV. This CDR3 reads CASSFRLANSGANVLTF. CDR3 nucleotide sequence: TGTGCCAGCAGCTTTCGACTAGCAAACTCTGGGGCCAACGTCCTGACTTTC.

J is TRBJ1-1 and V is TRBV5-8; 11 positions match TRBD1. CDR1 is SGHTS and CDR2 is YDEGEE in the germline V gene. CDR3 length equals 16 residues. The trim removed 4 bases at V and 0 bases at J, leaving 5 bases unmatched. The CDR3, as DNA: TGTGCCAGCAGCCCAGGACAGGGGGCTCTGAACACTGAAGCTTTCTTT. Encoded protein: CASSPGQGALNTEAFF.

This chain connects TRBV25-1 to TRBJ2-5, with TRBD1 matching over 8 bases. The CDR3 totals 11 residues. The germline V gene has CDR1 MGHDK and CDR2 SYGVNS. The CDR3 spells CATGVGETQYF. CDR3 DNA sequence: TGTGCGACAGGGGTAGGAGAGACCCAGTACTTC.

V and J are TRBV11-2 and TRBJ2-2; TRBD2 matches at 7 bases. The CDR3 contains 16 residues. Germline values: CDR1 SGHAT, CDR2 FQNNGV. Trimming took 2 bases from V and 1 from J; bases not matched to a gene: 4. Here the CDR3 DNA reads TGTGCCAGCAGCTTACCCGAGCGGGGGAACACCGGGGAGCTGTTTTTT. This encodes CASSLPERGNTGELFF.

CDR3 protein: CASSERRDGAKNIQYF. The CDR3 bases are TGTGCCAGCAGTGAACGACGGGATGGAGCCAAAAACATTCAGTACTTC. This chain links TRBV6-1 with TRBJ2-4, with a weak D call TRBD2 (5 bases). Germline-derived CDR1 and CDR2 are MNHNS and SASEGT. The CDR3 covers 16 residues. V lost 2 bases to trimming and J lost 0 bases, with 11 bases between them.

This chain connects TRBV7-2 to TRBJ1-4, with 7 bases aligning to TRBD1. Per germline, CDR1 SGHTA and CDR2 FQGNSA. V lost 1 base and J lost 3; bases outside the gene matches: 8. This CDR3 has 17 residues. The CDR3 loop is CASSLGGLGGPNEKLFF. CDR3 nucleotides: TGTGCCAGCAGCTTAGGGGGGTTAGGGGGCCCTAATGAAAAACTGTTTTTT.

This clone has a handful of counts. The genes are TRBV5-5 and TRBJ2-5, with 7 bases identical to TRBD1. The V and J ends lost 4 bases and 0 bases, in that order; junction bases with no gene match: 9. Germline loops: CDR1 SGHKS, CDR2 YYEKEE (reference sequence). The CDR3 has 16 residues. The CDR3, as DNA: TGTGCCAGCAGCCCGTACGGGACAGCTAACCAAGAGACCCAGTACTTC. This gives the protein CASSPYGTANQETQYF.

This rearrangement joins TRBV7-9 to TRBJ1-2; D might be TRBD1 (5 bases). Germline V lookup: CDR1 SEHNR, CDR2 FQNEAQ (reference sequence). Trimming pared 3 bases from V and 5 bases from J, leaving 16 bases between. The CDR3 extends over 15 amino acids. CDR3 residues: CASSFFSRAEYGYTF. In DNA, the CDR3 is TGTGCCAGCAGCTTTTTTAGCAGGGCCGAGTATGGCTACACCTTC. The complete variable domain, with remaining parts taken from reference TRBV7-9 and TRBJ1-2, reads DTGVSQNPRHKITKRGQNVTFRCDPISEHNRLYWYRQTLGQGPEFLTYFQNEAQLEKSRLLSDRFSAERPKGSFSTLEIQRTEQGDSAMYLCASSFFSRAEYGYTFGSGTRLTVV.

This clone was seen a few times. The chain recombines TRBV18 with TRBJ1-2; D is perhaps TRBD1 (6 bases). V was trimmed by 4 bases and J by 9 bases, leaving 18 bases between them. CDR3 length: 14 residues. Germline CDR1 KGHSH, CDR2 LQKENI. The CDR3 reads CASSQGTLENSYTF. For the CDR3, the DNA is TGTGCCAGCTCACAGGGGACACTCGAGAACAGCTACACCTTC. Combining the CDR3 with reference TRBV18 and TRBJ1-2 gives the whole variable domain NAGVMQNPRHLVRRRGQEARLRCSPMKGHSHVYWYRQLPEEGLKFMVYLQKENIIDESGMPKERFSAEFPKEGPSILRIQQVVRGDSAAYFCASSQGTLENSYTFGSGTRLTVV.

This clone was observed a single time. The chain links TRBV27 to TRBJ2-7; D is possibly TRBD1 (6 bases). Germline V gene lookup returns CDR1 MNHEY and CDR2 SMNVEV (reference sequence). This CDR3 region has 12 residues. Trimming pared 4 bases from V and 10 bases from J, leaving 14 bases between. CDR3: CASSSGGASQYF. The CDR3 DNA reads as TGTGCCAGCAGTTCTGGGGGCGCAAGTCAGTACTTC.

The rearrangement links TRBV10-3 to TRBJ2-3, with 8 positions matching TRBD2. The CDR3 is made up of 15 amino acids. V gave up 8 bases and J gave up 7 bases; unmatched junction bases: 14. The germline V gene encodes CDR1 ENHRY and CDR2 SYGVKD. The CDR3 reads CAIVNGSGDPNTQYF. CDR3 nucleotide sequence: TGTGCCATCGTCAATGGTAGCGGGGATCCCAATACGCAGTATTTT.

This clone was detected once. V and J are TRBV27 and TRBJ2-7; 8 bases fit TRBD1. The CDR3 has 15 amino acids. J lost 1 base, V lost 5 bases, and 7 bases had no gene match. CDR1 MNHEY and CDR2 SMNVEV come from the germline V gene (reference sequence). This chain's CDR3 is CASSPQGTGSYEQYF. The CDR3 nucleotides read TGTGCCAGCAGTCCACAAGGGACAGGTTCCTACGAGCAGTACTTC.

The chain uses TRBV29-1 and TRBJ2-1, with a weak D call TRBD2 (5 bases). This CDR3 is 13 amino acids long. Germline CDR1 is SQVTM and CDR2 is ANQGSEA. This CDR3 is CAGQPSSYNEQFF. In nucleotides, the CDR3 is TGCGCGGGCCAGCCTAGCTCCTACAATGAGCAGTTCTTC.